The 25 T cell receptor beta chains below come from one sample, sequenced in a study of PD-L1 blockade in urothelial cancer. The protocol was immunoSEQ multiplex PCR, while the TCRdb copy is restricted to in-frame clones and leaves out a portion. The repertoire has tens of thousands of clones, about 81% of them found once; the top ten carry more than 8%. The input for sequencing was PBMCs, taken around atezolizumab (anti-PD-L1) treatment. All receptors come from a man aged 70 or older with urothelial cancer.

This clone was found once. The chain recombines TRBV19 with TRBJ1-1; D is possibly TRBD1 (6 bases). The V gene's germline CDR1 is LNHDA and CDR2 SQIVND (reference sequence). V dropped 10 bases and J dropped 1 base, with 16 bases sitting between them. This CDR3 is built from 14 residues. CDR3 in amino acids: CATWDTRANTEAFF. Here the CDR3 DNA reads TGTGCCACCTGGGACACCCGGGCGAACACTGAAGCTTTCTTT.

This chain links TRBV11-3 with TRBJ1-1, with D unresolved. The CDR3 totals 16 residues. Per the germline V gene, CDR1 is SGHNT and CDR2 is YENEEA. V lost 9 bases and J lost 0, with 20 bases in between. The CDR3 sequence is CARFGIALLMNTEAFF. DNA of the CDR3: TGTGCCAGATTCGGCATAGCATTGTTAATGAACACTGAAGCTTTCTTT.

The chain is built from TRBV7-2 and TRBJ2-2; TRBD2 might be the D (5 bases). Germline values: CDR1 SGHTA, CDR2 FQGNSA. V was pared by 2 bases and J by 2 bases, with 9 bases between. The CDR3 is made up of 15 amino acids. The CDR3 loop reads CASSLYAGNTGELFF. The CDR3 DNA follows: TGTGCCAGCAGCTTATATGCGGGTAACACCGGGGAGCTGTTTTTT.

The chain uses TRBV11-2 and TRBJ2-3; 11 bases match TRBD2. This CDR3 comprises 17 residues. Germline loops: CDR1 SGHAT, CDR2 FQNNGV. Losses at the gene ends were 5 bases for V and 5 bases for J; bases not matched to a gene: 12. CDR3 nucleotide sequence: TGTGCCAGCAGCCGAAATAGCGGGAGGGAGGCGGGAGATACGCAGTATTTT. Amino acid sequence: CASSRNSGREAGDTQYF.

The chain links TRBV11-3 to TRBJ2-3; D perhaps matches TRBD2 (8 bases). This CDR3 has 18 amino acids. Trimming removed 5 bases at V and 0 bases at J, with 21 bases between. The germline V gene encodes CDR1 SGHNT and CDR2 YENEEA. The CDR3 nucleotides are TGTGCCAGCAGCCCTCGACAGGGAACGGGAGGGAGCACAGATACGCAGTATTTT. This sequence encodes CASSPRQGTGGSTDTQYF.

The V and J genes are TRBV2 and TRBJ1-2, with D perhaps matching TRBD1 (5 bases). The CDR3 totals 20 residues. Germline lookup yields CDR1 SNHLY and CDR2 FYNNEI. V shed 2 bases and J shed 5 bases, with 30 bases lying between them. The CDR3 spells CASSERWGGRSPRETYGYTF. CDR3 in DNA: TGTGCCAGCAGTGAAAGGTGGGGGGGTAGGAGTCCTCGCGAAACTTATGGCTACACCTTC.

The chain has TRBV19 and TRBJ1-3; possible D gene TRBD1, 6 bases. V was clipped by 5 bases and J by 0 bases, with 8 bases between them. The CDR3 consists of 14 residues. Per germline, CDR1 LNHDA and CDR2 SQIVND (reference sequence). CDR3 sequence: CASSLDSSGNTIYF. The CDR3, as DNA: TGTGCCAGTAGTCTGGACAGCTCTGGAAACACCATATATTTT.

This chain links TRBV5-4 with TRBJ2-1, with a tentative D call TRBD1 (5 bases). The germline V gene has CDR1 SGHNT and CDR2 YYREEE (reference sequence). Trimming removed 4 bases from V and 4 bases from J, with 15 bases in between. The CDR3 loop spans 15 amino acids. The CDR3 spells CASSGERGLYNEQFF. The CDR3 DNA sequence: TGTGCCAGCAGCGGGGAAAGGGGTCTTTACAATGAGCAGTTCTTC. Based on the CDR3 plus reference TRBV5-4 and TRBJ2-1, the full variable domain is ETGVTQSPTHLIKTRGQQVTLRCSSQSGHNTVSWYQQALGQGPQFIFQYYREEENGRGNFPPRFSGLQFPNYSSELNVNALELDDSALYLCASSGERGLYNEQFFGPGTRLTVL.

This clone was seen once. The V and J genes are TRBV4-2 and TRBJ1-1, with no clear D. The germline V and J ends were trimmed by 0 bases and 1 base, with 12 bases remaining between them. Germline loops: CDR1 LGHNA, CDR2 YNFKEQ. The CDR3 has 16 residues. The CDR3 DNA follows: TGTGCCAGCAGCCAAGAGGCGGCCCAACCGAACACTGAAGCTTTCTTT. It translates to CASSQEAAQPNTEAFF.

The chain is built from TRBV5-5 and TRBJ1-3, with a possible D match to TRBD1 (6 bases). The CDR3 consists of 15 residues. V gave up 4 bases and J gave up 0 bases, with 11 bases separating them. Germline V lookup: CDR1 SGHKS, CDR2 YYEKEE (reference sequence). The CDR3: CASSRDRNSGNTIYF. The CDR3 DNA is TGTGCCAGCAGCCGCGACAGGAACTCTGGAAACACCATATATTTT.

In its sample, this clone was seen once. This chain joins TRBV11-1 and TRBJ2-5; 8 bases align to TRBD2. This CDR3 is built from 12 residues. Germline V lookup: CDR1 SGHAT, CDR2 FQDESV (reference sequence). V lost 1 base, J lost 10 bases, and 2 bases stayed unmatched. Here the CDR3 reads CASSLDREGQYF. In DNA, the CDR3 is TGTGCCAGCAGCTTAGACCGGGAGGGCCAGTACTTC. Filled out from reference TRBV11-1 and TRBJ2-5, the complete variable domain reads EAEVAQSPRYKITEKSQAVAFWCDPISGHATLYWYRQILGQGPELLVQFQDESVVDDSQLPKDRFSAERLKGVDSTLKIQPAELGDSAMYLCASSLDREGQYFGPGTRLLVL.

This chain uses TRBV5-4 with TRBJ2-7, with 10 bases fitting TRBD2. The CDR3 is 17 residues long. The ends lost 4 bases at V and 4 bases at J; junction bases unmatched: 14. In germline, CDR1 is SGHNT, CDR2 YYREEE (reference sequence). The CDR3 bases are TGTGCCAGCAGCCAAGATCTGGGAGCGGGGGGGTTGTACGAGCAGTACTTC. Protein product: CASSQDLGAGGLYEQYF. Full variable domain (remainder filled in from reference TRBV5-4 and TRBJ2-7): ETGVTQSPTHLIKTRGQQVTLRCSSQSGHNTVSWYQQALGQGPQFIFQYYREEENGRGNFPPRFSGLQFPNYSSELNVNALELDDSALYLCASSQDLGAGGLYEQYFGPGTRLTVT.

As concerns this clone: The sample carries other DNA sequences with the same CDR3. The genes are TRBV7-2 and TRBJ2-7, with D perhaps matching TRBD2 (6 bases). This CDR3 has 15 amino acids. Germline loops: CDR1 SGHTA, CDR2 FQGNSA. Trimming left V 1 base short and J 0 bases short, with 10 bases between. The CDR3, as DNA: TGTGCCAGCAGCTTAGAAGCGGGTTACTCCTACGAGCAGTACTTC. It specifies CASSLEAGYSYEQYF.

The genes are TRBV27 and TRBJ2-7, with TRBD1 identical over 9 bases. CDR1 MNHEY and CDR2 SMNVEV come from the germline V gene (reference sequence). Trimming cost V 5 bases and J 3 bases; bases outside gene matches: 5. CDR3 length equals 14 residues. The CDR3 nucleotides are TGTGCCAGCAGTCCCCACAGGGGGCACTACGAGCAGTACTTC. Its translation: CASSPHRGHYEQYF.

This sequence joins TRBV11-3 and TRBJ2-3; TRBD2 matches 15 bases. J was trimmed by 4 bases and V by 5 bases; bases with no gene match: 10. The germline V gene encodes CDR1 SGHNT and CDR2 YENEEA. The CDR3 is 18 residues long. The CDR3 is CASSTGLAGGPGADTQYF. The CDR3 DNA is TGTGCCAGCAGCACCGGACTAGCGGGGGGGCCGGGGGCAGATACGCAGTATTTT. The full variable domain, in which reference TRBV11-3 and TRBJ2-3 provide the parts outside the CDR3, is EAGVVQSPRYKIIEKKQPVAFWCNPISGHNTLYWYLQNLGQGPELLIRYENEEAVDDSQLPKDRFSAERLKGVDSTLKIQPAELGDSAVYLCASSTGLAGGPGADTQYFGPGTRLTVL.

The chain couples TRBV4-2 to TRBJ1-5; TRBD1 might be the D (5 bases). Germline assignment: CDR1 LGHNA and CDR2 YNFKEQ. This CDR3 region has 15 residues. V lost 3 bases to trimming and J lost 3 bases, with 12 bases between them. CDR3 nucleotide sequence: TGTGCCAGCAGCCATACCGACAGTTTCAATCAGCCCCAGCATTTT. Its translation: CASSHTDSFNQPQHF.

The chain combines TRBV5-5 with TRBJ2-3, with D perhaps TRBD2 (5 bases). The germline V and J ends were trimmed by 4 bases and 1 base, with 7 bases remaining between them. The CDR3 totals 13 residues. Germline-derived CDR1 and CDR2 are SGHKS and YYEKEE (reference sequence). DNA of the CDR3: TGTGCCAGCAGCCTCGGGGGCACAGATACGCAGTATTTT. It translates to CASSLGGTDTQYF. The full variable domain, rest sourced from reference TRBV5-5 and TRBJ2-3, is DAGVTQSPTHLIKTRGQQVTLRCSPISGHKSVSWYQQVLGQGPQFIFQYYEKEERGRGNFPDRFSARQFPNYSSELNVNALLLGDSALYLCASSLGGTDTQYFGPGTRLTVL.

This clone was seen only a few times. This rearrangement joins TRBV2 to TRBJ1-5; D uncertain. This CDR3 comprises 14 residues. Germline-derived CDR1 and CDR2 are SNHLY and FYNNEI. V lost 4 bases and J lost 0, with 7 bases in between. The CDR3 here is CASSALVSNQPQHF. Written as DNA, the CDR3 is TGTGCCAGCAGTGCATTAGTTAGCAATCAGCCCCAGCATTTT.

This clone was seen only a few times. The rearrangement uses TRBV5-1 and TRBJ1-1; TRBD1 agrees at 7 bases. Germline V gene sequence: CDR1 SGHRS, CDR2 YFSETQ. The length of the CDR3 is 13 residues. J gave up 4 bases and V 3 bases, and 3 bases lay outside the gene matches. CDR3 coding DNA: TGCGCCAGCAGCTCACAGGGGACCACTGAAGCTTTCTTT. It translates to CASSSQGTTEAFF.

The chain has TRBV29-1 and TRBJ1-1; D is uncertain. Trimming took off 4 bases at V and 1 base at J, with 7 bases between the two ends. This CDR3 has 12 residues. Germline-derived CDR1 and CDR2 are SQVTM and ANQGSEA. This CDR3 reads CSVAGGNTEAFF. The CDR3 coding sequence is TGCAGCGTTGCAGGAGGGAACACTGAAGCTTTCTTT.

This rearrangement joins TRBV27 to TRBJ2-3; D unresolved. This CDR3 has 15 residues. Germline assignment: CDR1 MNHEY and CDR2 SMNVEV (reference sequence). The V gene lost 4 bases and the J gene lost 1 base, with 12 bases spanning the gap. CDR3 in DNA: TGTGCCAGCAGTTCCTCTGTGGTAGGCACAGATACGCAGTATTTT. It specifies CASSSSVVGTDTQYF.

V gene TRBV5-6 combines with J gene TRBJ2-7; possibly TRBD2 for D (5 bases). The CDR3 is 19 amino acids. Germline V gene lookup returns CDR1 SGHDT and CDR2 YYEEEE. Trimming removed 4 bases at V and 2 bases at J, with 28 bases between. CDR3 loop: CASSPRRTAANSRAYEQYF. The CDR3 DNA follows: TGTGCCAGCAGCCCCCGGAGGACCGCCGCCAATTCGAGGGCCTACGAGCAGTACTTC.

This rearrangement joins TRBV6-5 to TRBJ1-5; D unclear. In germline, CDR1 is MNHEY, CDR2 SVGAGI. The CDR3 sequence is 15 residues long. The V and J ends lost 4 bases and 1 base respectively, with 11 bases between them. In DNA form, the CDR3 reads TGTGCCAGCAGTTCGGGAGGAATAAGCAATCAGCCCCAGCATTTT. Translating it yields CASSSGGISNQPQHF.

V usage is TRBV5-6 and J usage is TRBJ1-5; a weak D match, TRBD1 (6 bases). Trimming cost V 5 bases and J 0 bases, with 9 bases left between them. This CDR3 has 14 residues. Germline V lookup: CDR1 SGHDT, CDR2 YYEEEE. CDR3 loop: CASRQQGSNQPQHF. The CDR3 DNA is TGTGCCAGCAGACAACAGGGTAGCAATCAGCCCCAGCATTTT.

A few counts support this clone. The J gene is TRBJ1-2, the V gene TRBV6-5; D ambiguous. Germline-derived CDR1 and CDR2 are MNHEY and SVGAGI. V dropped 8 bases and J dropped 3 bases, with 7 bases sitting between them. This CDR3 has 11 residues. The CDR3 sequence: CASFSDYGYTF. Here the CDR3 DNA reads TGTGCCAGCTTTTCTGACTATGGCTACACCTTC.